This T cell receptor (beta chain) comes out of a study of tumor-infiltrating lymphocytes in primary liver carcinoma. Points from the study as a whole: A significantly higher top-250-clone fraction was recorded for tumors than for blood (p = 0.039).

This clonotype was seen only once. As yet, its antigen is unknown. One end of the junction does not line up with germline, which may come from a read error. From 20-30 mg of unsorted bulk tissue, DNA and RNA were co-extracted together. Primary liver carcinoma, confirmed by histopathology, was surgically resected. Each tumor sample had over 75% viable tumor cells. Making TCR beta cDNA involved 400 to 600 ng total RNA and a constant-region primer. Investigators got TCR beta libraries out of three nested multiplex PCR rounds, done with slightly modified ARM-PCR. The study ran its first two PCR rounds for 9 to 10 cycles each, using TRBV1-TRBV30 forward primers and a C-beta reverse primer. TCRdb processed the multiplex PCR reads anew with MiXCR; each CDR3 protein has one entry. In the table there are 99,000 or so distinct CDR3 sequences, roughly 69% of which are singletons. This CDR3 has 16 amino acids.

Input material: liver tumor tissue from sampling region 5. Subset indicated: tumor region T5, tumor centre. The chain is built from TRBV12-3 or TRBV12-4 and TRBJ1-1; D perhaps matches TRBD1 (5 bases). The clonotype originates from a woman aged 60-75 years with primary liver carcinoma and hepatitis B virus infection. The CDR3 spells CTSSLARQPDLSEAFF. The CDR3 nucleotides are TGTACCAGCAGTTTAGCGCGACAGCCGGACCTCTCAGAAGCTTTCTTT.